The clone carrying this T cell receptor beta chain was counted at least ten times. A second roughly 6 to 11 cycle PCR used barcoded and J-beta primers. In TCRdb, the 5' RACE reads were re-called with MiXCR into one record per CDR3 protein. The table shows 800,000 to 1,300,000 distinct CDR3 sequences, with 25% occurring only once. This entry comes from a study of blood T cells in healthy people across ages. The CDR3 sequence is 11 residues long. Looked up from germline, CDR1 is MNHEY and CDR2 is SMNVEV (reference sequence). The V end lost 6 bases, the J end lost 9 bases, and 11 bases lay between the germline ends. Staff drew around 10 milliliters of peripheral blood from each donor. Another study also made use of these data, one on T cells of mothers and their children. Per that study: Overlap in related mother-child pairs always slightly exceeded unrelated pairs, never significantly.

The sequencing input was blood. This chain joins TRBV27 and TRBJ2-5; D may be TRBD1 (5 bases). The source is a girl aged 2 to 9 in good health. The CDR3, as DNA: TGTGCCAGCAGATCAGGGCTGGCCCAGTACTTC. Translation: CASRSGLAQYF.